These 20 T cell receptor beta chains were all obtained from the same sample, sequenced in a study of blood T cell repertoires in COVID-19. TCRdb's copy holds only in-frame clones and misses some; the assay was immunoSEQ multiplex PCR. The data hold about 170,000 clones, with around four fifths observed a single time. The sample comprised peripheral blood. All receptors come from a woman aged 70 to 79 who had recovered from COVID-19.

This clone appeared a single time. The CDR3 loop reads CAISGTDYNSPLHF. The CDR3 DNA reads TGTGCCATCAGTGGGACAGACTATAATTCACCCCTCCACTTT. The V call is TRBV10-3, the J call TRBJ1-6, with a possible D match to TRBD1 (6 bases). This CDR3 is 14 amino acids long. V was clipped by 4 bases and J by 3 bases, with 7 bases between them. Germline V CDR1 and CDR2: ENHRY, SYGVKD.

This chain joins TRBV27 and TRBJ1-2; D unresolved. V was clipped by 1 base and J by 6 bases, with 12 bases between them. This CDR3 region has 14 residues. Germline CDR1 and CDR2: MNHEY and SMNVEV (reference sequence). CDR3 sequence: CASSLLAGGDGYTF. CDR3 coding DNA: TGTGCCAGCAGTTTATTGGCAGGCGGGGATGGCTACACCTTC.

The V gene is TRBV24-1, the J gene TRBJ2-7; TRBD1 agrees at 9 bases. The CDR3 is 15 residues long. After removal of 3 bases from V and 3 bases from J, the junction contained 5 bases not matched to a gene. Germline V gene sequence: CDR1 KGHDR, CDR2 SFDVKD. This CDR3 reads CATSDPGQGDYEQYF. As DNA, the CDR3 is TGTGCCACCAGTGATCCGGGACAGGGAGACTACGAGCAGTACTTC.

The chain employs TRBV10-3 and TRBJ2-2; the D gene is possibly TRBD2 (5 bases). Per the germline V gene, CDR1 is ENHRY and CDR2 is SYGVKD. The length of the CDR3 is 13 residues. Trimming took 0 bases from V and 6 from J, leaving 5 bases between them. The CDR3 spells CAISESRAGELFF. DNA for the CDR3: TGTGCCATCAGTGAGTCGAGGGCCGGGGAGCTGTTTTTT.

The V and J genes are TRBV6-4 and TRBJ2-4; 7 bases match TRBD1. The CDR3 covers 18 residues. Germline values: CDR1 MRHNA, CDR2 SNTAGT. V trimming: 2 bases; J trimming: 0 bases; junction bases outside the gene matches: 10. The DNA for the CDR3 is TGTGCCAGCAGTGACCCGACAGGGAAGGAACTAGCCAAAAACATTCAGTACTTC. It encodes CASSDPTGKELAKNIQYF.

The chain has TRBV19 and TRBJ1-2; TRBD1 aligns across 7 bases. V lost 5 bases, J lost 1 base, and 10 bases stayed unmatched. There are 16 residues in the CDR3. From germline, CDR1 is LNHDA and CDR2 SQIVND (reference sequence). The CDR3 nucleotides are TGTGCCAGTAGTCTCCCGGAGGGGGCGGATAACTATGGCTACACCTTC. This gives the protein CASSLPEGADNYGYTF.

The chain recombines TRBV5-4 with TRBJ1-2; D not certain. Germline V gene sequence: CDR1 SGHNT, CDR2 YYREEE (reference sequence). V shed 4 bases and J shed 8 bases, with 15 bases lying between them. The CDR3 contains 13 residues. CDR3 coding DNA: TGTGCCAGCAGCCCGGGCCCATCGGGGGGCTACACCTTC. It codes for CASSPGPSGGYTF.

This clone was seen ten or more times. The chain links TRBV9 to TRBJ1-2; 8 bases map to TRBD1. The V gene end was trimmed by 3 bases and the J gene end by 4 bases; junction bases not matched to a gene: 2. Germline lookup yields CDR1 SGDLS and CDR2 YYNGEE. This CDR3 has 13 residues. Here the CDR3 reads CASSAGTGYGYTF. The CDR3 region has the DNA TGTGCCAGCAGCGCCGGGACAGGCTATGGCTACACCTTC.

The chain employs TRBV21-1 and TRBJ1-1. TRBV21-1 is annotated as a pseudogene. This CDR3 comprises 16 residues. The DNA for the CDR3 is TGTGCCAGCAGCAAAGCAGAGCGGGGGGCGCGGACCGAGCCTTTCTTT. Translating gives CASSKAERGARTEPFF.

The chain is built from TRBV21-1 and TRBJ2-2; TRBD2 was called by the table and not checked on the DNA. TRBV21-1 constitutes a pseudogene. The CDR3 extends over 14 amino acids. DNA for the CDR3: TGTGCCAGCCCCCGAGGGCGGGAGCTTGGGGAGCTGTTTTTT. Translating it yields CASPRGRELGELFF.

The gene calls are TRBV18 and TRBJ1-5, with 10 bases fitting TRBD1. Per the germline V gene, CDR1 is KGHSH and CDR2 is LQKENI. After removal of 6 bases from V and 6 bases from J, the junction contained 8 bases not matched to a gene. This CDR3 has 15 amino acids. In DNA form, the CDR3 reads TGTGCCAGCTCCCGGACAGGGGGGTATGGTCAGCCCCAGCATTTT. This gives the protein CASSRTGGYGQPQHF.

The chain joins TRBV5-4 to TRBJ2-1; D gene ambiguous. V dropped 6 bases and J dropped 0 bases, with 10 bases sitting between them. The CDR3 is 14 amino acids. Per the germline V gene, CDR1 is SGHNT and CDR2 is YYREEE (reference sequence). CDR3 sequence (DNA): TGTGCCAGCAAGCCCCACCTCTCCTACAATGAGCAGTTCTTC. Encoded protein: CASKPHLSYNEQFF.

The rearrangement joins TRBV18 to TRBJ1-1, with 10 bases that match TRBD1. CDR1 and CDR2 (germline): KGHSH, LQKENI. V lost 3 bases, J lost 6 bases, and 7 bases stayed unmatched. This CDR3 contains 15 residues. This CDR3 is CASSPRTGTGAEAFF. For the CDR3, the DNA is TGTGCCAGCTCACCCAGAACCGGGACAGGGGCTGAAGCTTTCTTT.

The chain uses TRBV29-1 and TRBJ1-1, with 10 bases aligning to TRBD1. With 4 bases clipped from V and 4 bases from J, the junction kept 3 bases outside the gene matches. The CDR3 contains 13 residues. From germline, CDR1 is SQVTM and CDR2 ANQGSEA. CDR3 region: CSVVGQGITEAFF. The CDR3 DNA reads TGCAGCGTTGTGGGACAGGGGATCACTGAAGCTTTCTTT. Supplemented by reference TRBV29-1 and TRBJ1-1, the full variable domain reads SAVISQKPSRDICQRGTSLTIQCQVDSQVTMMFWYRQQPGQSLTLIATANQGSEATYESGFVIDKFPISRPNLTFSTLTVSNMSPEDSSIYLCSVVGQGITEAFFGQGTRLTVV.

The chain combines TRBV19 with TRBJ2-7; 8 nucleotides match TRBD1. CDR1 and CDR2 from the germline V gene are LNHDA and SQIVND (reference sequence). J was trimmed by 0 bases and V by 6 bases; bases with no gene match: 7. CDR3 size: 15 residues. In nucleotides, the CDR3 is TGTGCCAGTAGACTCGGACAGGGAGGCTCCTACGAGCAGTACTTC. Protein sequence: CASRLGQGGSYEQYF.

The chain uses TRBV18 and TRBJ1-2; TRBD1 aligns across 8 bases. Trimming removed 3 bases from V and 8 bases from J; junction bases left unmatched: 11. Germline V gene data show CDR1 as KGHSH and CDR2 as LQKENI. The CDR3 length is 15 residues. The CDR3 DNA sequence: TGTGCCAGCTCACCCCCGACAGGGGTGGGGTCGGGCTACACCTTC. Its protein is CASSPPTGVGSGYTF.

The chain uses TRBV29-1 and TRBJ1-1; a weak D match, TRBD1 (6 bases). CDR3 length: 12 amino acids. In germline, CDR1 is SQVTM, CDR2 ANQGSEA. For the CDR3, the DNA is TGCACCACACAGGGCATGAACACTGAAGCTTTCTTT. Its protein product is CTTQGMNTEAFF.

The chain links TRBV5-6 to TRBJ1-6; 8 nucleotides match TRBD1. Germline V gene data show CDR1 as SGHDT and CDR2 as YYEEEE. There are 15 residues in the CDR3. V gave up 4 bases and J gave up 10 bases; unmatched junction bases: 10. In nucleotides, the CDR3 is TGTGCCAGCAGCCCCACCGGACAGGGAGGATCACCCCTCCACTTT. Translation: CASSPTGQGGSPLHF.

The chain links TRBV18 to TRBJ1-6; 10 nucleotides line up with TRBD1. Germline values: CDR1 KGHSH, CDR2 LQKENI. The length of the CDR3 is 15 residues. The V gene end was trimmed by 4 bases and the J gene end by 11 bases; junction bases not matched to a gene: 8. In DNA, the CDR3 is TGTGCCAGCTCACTGGCGACAGGGGGCCGCACACCCCTCCACTTT. Amino acid sequence: CASSLATGGRTPLHF.

The V gene is TRBV5-4, the J gene TRBJ2-3; TRBD2 is a possible D gene (5 bases). This CDR3 is 12 amino acids long. V was pared by 4 bases and J by 5 bases, with 8 bases between. Germline V CDR1 and CDR2: SGHNT, YYREEE (reference sequence). CDR3 nucleotides: TGTGCCAGCAGCCCTCGGGGAGATACGCAGTATTTT. It yields the protein CASSPRGDTQYF. Combining the CDR3 with reference TRBV5-4 and TRBJ2-3 gives the whole variable domain ETGVTQSPTHLIKTRGQQVTLRCSSQSGHNTVSWYQQALGQGPQFIFQYYREEENGRGNFPPRFSGLQFPNYSSELNVNALELDDSALYLCASSPRGDTQYFGPGTRLTVL.